The 5 T cell receptor beta chains reported below all come from one sample, sequenced in a study of blood T cell repertoires in COVID-19. The assay was immunoSEQ multiplex PCR, and TCRdb's table has in-frame clones only and misses some. This sample yields hundreds of thousands of clones, of which 80% to 90% are seen a single time; over 1.1% belongs to the top ten. The sample taken for sequencing was peripheral blood. Receptors were obtained from an elderly man with acute or convalescent COVID-19.

The J gene is TRBJ2-2, the V gene TRBV7-6; 7 bases agree with TRBD1. V was pared by 2 bases and J by 1 base, with 4 bases of the junction left unmatched. Germline V gene data show CDR1 as SGHVS and CDR2 as FNYEAQ. The CDR3 is 16 amino acids. The CDR3 is CASSLRTGENTGELFF. CDR3 coding DNA: TGTGCCAGCAGCTTAAGGACAGGAGAGAACACCGGGGAGCTGTTTTTT.

The chain couples TRBV28 to TRBJ1-6; 9 nucleotides align to TRBD1. The trim removed 7 bases at V and 10 bases at J, leaving 8 bases unmatched. Germline V gives CDR1 MDHEN, CDR2 SYDVKM. The CDR3 loop spans 14 amino acids. For the CDR3, the DNA is TGTGCCAGCATTGCGGGACAGGGTCACTCACCCCTCCACTTT. This sequence encodes CASIAGQGHSPLHF.

The chain is built from TRBV11-2 and TRBJ1-1; TRBD1 might be the D (5 bases). Germline V gene data show CDR1 as SGHAT and CDR2 as FQNNGV. Trimming cost V 3 bases and J 0 bases, with 20 bases left between them. The CDR3 is 18 residues long. CDR3 in amino acids: CASSFPGQGRVMNTEAFF. The CDR3 DNA reads TGTGCCAGCAGCTTCCCCGGCCAGGGAAGAGTGATGAACACTGAAGCTTTCTTT.

The count of this clone is one. The rearrangement uses TRBV5-1 and TRBJ2-3, with D perhaps TRBD2 (5 bases). V was clipped by 1 base and J by 4 bases, with 7 bases between them. Germline V gives CDR1 SGHRS, CDR2 YFSETQ. The CDR3 covers 13 residues. As DNA, the CDR3 is TGCGCCAGCAGCTTGTCGGGGTCAGATACGCAGTATTTT. Translated: CASSLSGSDTQYF.

The chain uses TRBV6-2 or TRBV6-3 and TRBJ2-1; TRBD1 might be the D (6 bases). Germline V lookup: CDR1 MNHEY, CDR2 SVGEGT. The V end lost 2 bases, the J end lost 1 base, and 9 bases lay between the germline ends. The CDR3 has 15 amino acids. This CDR3 reads CASSYGQGSYNEQFF. In nucleotides, the CDR3 is TGTGCCAGCAGTTACGGCCAGGGGTCCTACAATGAGCAGTTCTTC.